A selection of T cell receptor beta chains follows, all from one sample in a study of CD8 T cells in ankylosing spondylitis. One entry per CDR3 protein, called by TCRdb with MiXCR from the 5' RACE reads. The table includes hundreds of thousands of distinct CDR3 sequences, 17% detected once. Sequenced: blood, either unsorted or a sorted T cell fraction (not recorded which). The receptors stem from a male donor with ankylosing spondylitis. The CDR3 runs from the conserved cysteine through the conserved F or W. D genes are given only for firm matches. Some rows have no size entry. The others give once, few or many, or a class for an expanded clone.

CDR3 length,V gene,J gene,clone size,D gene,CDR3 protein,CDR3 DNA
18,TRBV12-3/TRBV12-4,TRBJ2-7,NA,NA,CTSSPRDGVSPTSYEQYF,TGTACCAGCAGTCCCCGGGACGGAGTTAGCCCGACTTCCTACGAGCAGTACTTC
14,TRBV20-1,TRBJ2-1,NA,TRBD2,CSAATSGSGNEQFF,TGCAGTGCGGCGACTAGCGGGAGCGGGAATGAGCAGTTCTTC
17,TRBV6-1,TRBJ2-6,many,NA,CASSRAATSSGANVLTF,TGTGCCAGCAGTCGAGCAGCGACCAGCTCTGGGGCCAACGTCCTGACTTTC
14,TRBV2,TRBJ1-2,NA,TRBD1,CASSRQGAGPGYTF,TGTGCCAGCAGTAGACAGGGGGCGGGTCCGGGCTACACCTTC
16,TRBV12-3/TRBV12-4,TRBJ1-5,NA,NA,CASSPTGGISNQPQHF,TGTGCCAGCAGTCCAACGGGAGGGATTAGCAATCAGCCCCAGCATTTT
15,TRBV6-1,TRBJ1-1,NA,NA,CASSPRVAANTEAFF,TGTGCCAGCAGCCCAAGGGTGGCAGCGAACACTGAAGCTTTCTTT
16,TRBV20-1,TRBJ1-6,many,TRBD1,CSARGGQGAHNSPLHF,TGCAGTGCTAGAGGAGGGCAGGGGGCCCATAATTCACCCCTCCACTTT
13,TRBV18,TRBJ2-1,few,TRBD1,CASSQDRDHEQFF,TGTGCCAGCTCACAGGACAGGGACCATGAGCAGTTCTTC
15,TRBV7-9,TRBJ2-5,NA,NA,CASSFDGQGGETQYF,TGTGCCAGCAGCTTCGACGGACAAGGGGGGGAGACCCAGTACTTC
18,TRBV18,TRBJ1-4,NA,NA,CASSPQQTGGSANEKLFF,TGTGCCAGCTCACCACAACAAACCGGAGGGTCGGCTAACGAAAAACTGTTTTTT
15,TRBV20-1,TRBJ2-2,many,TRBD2,CSARGGTSSQGELFF,TGCAGTGCTAGAGGCGGGACTAGCAGCCAAGGGGAGCTGTTTTTT
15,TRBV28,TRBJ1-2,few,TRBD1,CASSLIPQGALGYTF,TGTGCCAGCAGTTTAATCCCCCAGGGGGCCCTTGGCTACACCTTC
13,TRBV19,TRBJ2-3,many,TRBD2,CASRGLATDTQYF,TGTGCCAGTAGGGGACTAGCGACAGATACGCAGTATTTT
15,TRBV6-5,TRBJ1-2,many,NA,CASSYQGNRDYGYTF,TGTGCCAGCAGTTACCAAGGGAACCGTGACTATGGCTACACCTTC
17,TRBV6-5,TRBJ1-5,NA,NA,CASSSIRQTGRGQPQHF,TGTGCCAGCAGTTCGATTAGGCAGACAGGCCGGGGTCAGCCCCAGCATTTT